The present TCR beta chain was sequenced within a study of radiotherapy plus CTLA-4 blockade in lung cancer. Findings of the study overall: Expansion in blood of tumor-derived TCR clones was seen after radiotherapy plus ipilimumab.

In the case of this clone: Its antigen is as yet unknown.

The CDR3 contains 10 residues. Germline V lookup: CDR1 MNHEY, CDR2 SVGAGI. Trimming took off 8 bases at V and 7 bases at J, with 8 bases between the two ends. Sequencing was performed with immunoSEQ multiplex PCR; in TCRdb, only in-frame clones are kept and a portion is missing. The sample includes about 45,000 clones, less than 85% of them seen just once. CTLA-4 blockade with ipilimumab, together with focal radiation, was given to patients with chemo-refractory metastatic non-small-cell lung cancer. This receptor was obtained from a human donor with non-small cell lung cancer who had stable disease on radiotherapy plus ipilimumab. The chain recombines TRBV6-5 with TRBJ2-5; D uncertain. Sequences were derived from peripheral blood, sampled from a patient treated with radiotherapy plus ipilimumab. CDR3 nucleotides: TGTGCCAGCGGGATCGGGACCCAGTACTTC. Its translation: CASGIGTQYF.